The rows below give T cell receptor beta chains drawn from one sample of a study of graft-versus-host responses after intestinal transplantation. Some clones are missing from TCRdb's copy, which holds only in-frame ones; the method was immunoSEQ multiplex PCR. The data hold 130,000 or so clones, with around nine tenths observed a single time. Antigen specificity for these receptors is unknown. The input for sequencing was unstimulated CD4+ T cells sorted from spleen or lymph node cells, taken before intestinal transplant. These receptors all stem from a human donor who received an intestinal transplant. The CDR3 runs from the conserved cysteine through the conserved F or W. Each record gives: V gene, J gene, CDR3 protein.

TRBV5-1	TRBJ2-7	CASSPGHIITYEQYF
TRBV27	TRBJ1-1	CASSLSRTVNTEAFF
TRBV18	TRBJ1-1	CASSPPGTAEAFF
TRBV27	TRBJ2-5	CASSLGVRGGRETQYF
TRBV19	TRBJ1-5	CASSFVWGGVNQPQHF
TRBV29-1	TRBJ2-3	CSVGTGGTDTQYF
TRBV2	TRBJ2-3	CASRYPKDSYTDTQYF
TRBV5-6	TRBJ2-7	CASSLGLAGDEQYF
TRBV5-1	TRBJ2-1	CASSLQGGVNEQFF
TRBV2	TRBJ2-5	CASVAGRETQYF
TRBV18	TRBJ1-1	CASSPYVTGEAEAFF
TRBV2	TRBJ1-1	CASSAQGVGNTEAFF
TRBV18	TRBJ2-7	CASSPTGDEQYF
TRBV2	TRBJ2-6	CASSEPGSGANVLTF
TRBV5-1	TRBJ1-1	CASSLGPGWTAEAFF
TRBV18	TRBJ1-5	CASSPSGGSNQPQHF
TRBV12-5	TRBJ2-3	CASGLVLGPESLRTDTQYF
TRBV5-1	TRBJ1-6	CASSSVDNSPLHF
TRBV5-1	TRBJ2-7	CASSWRRGGVFYEQYF
TRBV7-2	TRBJ1-4	CASSSRLLQLFF
TRBV2	TRBJ1-3	CASSPAGVRPGNTIYF
TRBV2	TRBJ2-3	CASSEWADTQYF
TRBV7-9	TRBJ1-1	CASSLVENTEAFF
TRBV11-2	TRBJ2-3	CASSLGTRLTDTQYF
TRBV5-1	TRBJ2-5	CASRFDPGQGQETQYF
TRBV18	TRBJ2-5	CASSRGTGGRETQYF
TRBV7-9	TRBJ2-7	CASSQEYEQYF
TRBV5-1	TRBJ2-1	CASRSGVNEQFF
TRBV7-8	TRBJ2-5	CASSLYPGGKETQYF
TRBV27	TRBJ1-2	CASSSGPSAWGYTF
TRBV19	TRBJ2-1	CASSSPGGSISYNEQFF
TRBV2	TRBJ1-3	CASSLGQVSGNTIYF
TRBV4-2	TRBJ2-7	CASSQDGIYEQYF
TRBV28	TRBJ2-3	CASQTSGTDTQYF
TRBV11-2	.	CASSPRREWTGVTYEQYF
TRBV20-1	TRBJ2-5	CSARARETQYF
TRBV18	TRBJ2-5	CASSVGPAQETQYF
TRBV7-6	TRBJ2-1	CASSSQGGGEQFF
TRBV13	TRBJ2-7	CASSGGAVYEQYF
TRBV7-8	TRBJ1-1	CASSHQPNTEAFF
TRBV6-5	TRBJ2-7	CASSYSAASSYEQYF
TRBV5-6	TRBJ1-2	CASSLGQKNYGYTF
TRBV18	TRBJ2-7	CASSQGVVGLMDEQYF
TRBV11-3	TRBJ2-5	CASSLDRTSGGPETQYF
TRBV5-1	TRBJ1-1	CASSPGLPETEAFF
TRBV6-5	TRBJ1-5	CASSYSRGNQPQHF
TRBV5-1	TRBJ2-2	CASSLAQGRAGELFF
TRBV2	TRBJ1-5	CASSVEGALGNQPQHF
TRBV28	TRBJ2-2	CASRAYGQGSGPYTGELFF
TRBV20-1	TRBJ1-2	CSANGYTF
TRBV15	TRBJ2-4	CATSRARGVGVDIQYF